These 20 T cell receptor beta chains came from one sample sequenced in a study of T-cell memory formation after mild COVID-19. TCRdb re-called the 5' RACE reads with MiXCR, one entry per CDR3 protein. Here the sample spans 450,000 or so distinct CDR3 sequences, over 15% being singletons. Sequencing used PBMCs or a T cell subset sorted from them (not recorded which). Receptors originate from an adult woman who had mild COVID-19 (a few samples of this study predate the infection). Cell type and time point are not known.

This clonotype was seen a single time. This chain uses TRBV5-5 with TRBJ2-7; the match to TRBD1 covers 10 bases. The CDR3 contains 16 residues. J lost 4 bases, V lost 4 bases, and 11 bases had no gene match. The germline gives CDR1 SGHKS, CDR2 YYEKEE (reference sequence). The CDR3 here is CASSRYWDRGLYEQYF. The CDR3, as DNA: TGTGCCAGCAGCCGGTATTGGGACAGGGGTTTATACGAGCAGTACTTC.

The chain couples TRBV7-3 to TRBJ2-2; D gene uncertain. V shed 7 bases and J shed 6 bases, with 9 bases lying between them. Germline V gene sequence: CDR1 SGHTA, CDR2 FQGTGA. CDR3 size: 12 residues. The CDR3 coding sequence is TGTGCCAGCACCACCGGGTCCGGGGAGCTGTTTTTT. Protein sequence: CASTTGSGELFF. Based on the CDR3 plus reference TRBV7-3 and TRBJ2-2, the full variable domain is GAGVSQTPSNKVTEKGKYVELRCDPISGHTALYWYRQSLGQGPEFLIYFQGTGAADDSGLPNDRFFAVRPEGSVSTLKIQRTERGDSAVYLCASTTGSGELFFGEGSRLTVL.

This clonotype was counted a few times. V and J are TRBV7-9 and TRBJ1-2; D unclear. Deletions cut 5 bases from V and 9 bases from J, with 13 bases between. This CDR3 has 12 residues. From germline, CDR1 is SEHNR and CDR2 FQNEAQ (reference sequence). The CDR3 nucleotides read TGTGCCAGCAGCCGGACGAGGCAGCGCTACACCTTC. Protein product: CASSRTRQRYTF.

The chain employs TRBV12-3 or TRBV12-4 and TRBJ2-1, with TRBD1 identical over 11 bases. Trimming removed 7 bases from V and 4 bases from J; junction bases left unmatched: 6. This CDR3 spans 15 amino acids. CDR3 amino acids: CASTTGQGAYNEQFF. As DNA, the CDR3 is TGTGCCAGCACCACAGGACAGGGGGCATACAATGAGCAGTTCTTC.

This clonotype was found a few times. The chain couples TRBV2 to TRBJ2-7; the match to TRBD2 covers 9 bases. V shed 8 bases and J 4 bases; nucleotides not matched to a gene: 6. The germline V gene has CDR1 SNHLY and CDR2 FYNNEI. The CDR3 consists of 13 residues. CDR3 loop: CASCVAGVYEQYF. The DNA of the CDR3 is TGTGCCAGCTGCGTAGCGGGAGTTTACGAGCAGTACTTC.

This clonotype has a count of ten or more. The CDR3 reads CASSLDPNQPQHF. For the CDR3, the DNA is TGTGCCAGCAGCTTAGACCCCAATCAGCCCCAGCATTTT. The chain couples TRBV7-9 to TRBJ1-5, with D unresolved. Trimming took off 1 base at V and 3 bases at J, with 4 bases between the two ends. The CDR3 length is 13 residues. CDR1 is SEHNR, CDR2 FQNEAQ, per germline (reference sequence).

This clonotype turned up a few times. The V call is TRBV21-1, the J call TRBJ2-7; TRBD2 is the table's D call and was not checked against the DNA. TRBV21-1 is labeled a pseudogene. The CDR3 is 15 amino acids. CDR3 sequence (DNA): TGTGCCAGCAGCAAAGAGCGGGAGGGATCCTACGAGCAGTACTTC. Translation: CASSKEREGSYEQYF.

The chain has TRBV14 and TRBJ2-1; D gene uncertain. The CDR3 length is 13 residues. Germline V gene data show CDR1 as SGHDN and CDR2 as FVKESK. The V and J ends lost 0 bases and 12 bases respectively, with 12 bases between them. The CDR3 sequence: CASSQDSRRLQFF. The CDR3 DNA reads TGTGCCAGCAGCCAAGATTCGAGGCGGCTGCAGTTCTTC.

J is TRBJ2-2 and V is TRBV6-2 or TRBV6-3; possibly TRBD2 for D (5 bases). Trimming stripped 6 bases from V and 3 bases from J, with 11 bases between. Germline CDR1 reads MNHEY; CDR2 reads SVGEGT. The CDR3 totals 14 residues. CDR3 in DNA: TGTGCCAGCAGGGAGGTAGCCGACACCGGGGAGCTGTTTTTT. It yields the protein CASREVADTGELFF.

This clonotype was detected only a few times. This rearrangement joins TRBV12-3 or TRBV12-4 to TRBJ2-1; no definite D call. CDR3 size: 12 residues. V dropped 6 bases and J dropped 10 bases, with 13 bases sitting between them. CDR3 residues: CASSLALTEQFF. In DNA form, the CDR3 reads TGTGCCAGCAGCCTGGCCCTCACCGAGCAGTTCTTC.

The chain recombines TRBV20-1 with TRBJ1-1; D not certain. The CDR3 covers 10 residues. The V gene's germline CDR1 is DFQATT and CDR2 SNEGSKA (reference sequence). CDR3 sequence reads: CSPKGVPAFF. The CDR3 DNA is TGCAGCCCGAAGGGCGTTCCGGCTTTCTTT.

This clonotype was found many times. The genes are TRBV5-1 and TRBJ2-7; weak D call: TRBD2 (5 bases). With 0 bases removed from V and 2 bases from J, the gap between germline ends came to 9 bases. Germline V lookup: CDR1 SGHRS, CDR2 YFSETQ. This CDR3 comprises 14 residues. The chain's CDR3 is CASSLVDFTYEQYF. The DNA of the CDR3 is TGCGCCAGCAGCTTGGTGGACTTTACCTACGAGCAGTACTTC.

This chain uses TRBV2 with TRBJ2-5; 9 bases fit TRBD2. The CDR3 extends over 17 amino acids. Germline V gene sequence: CDR1 SNHLY, CDR2 FYNNEI. J was trimmed by 1 base and V by 4 bases; bases with no gene match: 10. CDR3 protein: CASSVGGSGGFQETQYF. CDR3 nucleotide sequence: TGTGCCAGCAGTGTAGGGGGCAGCGGGGGGTTCCAAGAGACCCAGTACTTC.

The gene calls are TRBV7-9 and TRBJ2-1; D is ambiguous. The CDR3 extends over 17 amino acids. Germline V gene lookup returns CDR1 SEHNR and CDR2 FQNEAQ (reference sequence). The germline V and J ends were trimmed by 3 bases and 4 bases, with 19 bases remaining between them. The CDR3 DNA sequence: TGTGCCAGCAGCTTTTCCCCCGCCGGAGAGGTGTACAATGAGCAGTTCTTC. It is translated as CASSFSPAGEVYNEQFF.

This clonotype was seen a handful of times. This chain connects TRBV4-1 to TRBJ2-3; no clear D gene. V was cut by 3 bases and J by 0 bases, with 13 bases left in between. This CDR3 is 16 amino acids long. Germline values: CDR1 MGHRA, CDR2 YSYEKL. CDR3 region: CASSQIDLVSTDTQYF. CDR3 coding DNA: TGCGCCAGCAGCCAGATTGACCTAGTAAGCACAGATACGCAGTATTTT.

There are a few counts of this clonotype. The chain uses TRBV29-1 and TRBJ2-4; a weak D match, TRBD2 (5 bases). The CDR3 is 14 amino acids. Trimming pared 7 bases from V and 0 bases from J, leaving 13 bases between. Germline CDR1 is SQVTM and CDR2 is ANQGSEA. CDR3 bases: TGCAGCGGTTATGGAGGATCAGCCAAAAACATTCAGTACTTC. Translation: CSGYGGSAKNIQYF.

This clonotype has just a few counts. The CDR3 here is CSARDVGRGLYDGYTF. The CDR3 DNA reads as TGCAGTGCTAGAGATGTGGGACGGGGGCTGTACGATGGCTACACCTTC. The chain carries TRBV20-1 and TRBJ1-2, with D possibly being TRBD1 (6 bases). V lost 0 bases to trimming and J lost 6 bases, with 20 bases between them. From germline, CDR1 is DFQATT and CDR2 SNEGSKA (reference sequence). CDR3 length equals 16 residues.

This chain connects TRBV27 to TRBJ1-2, with D possibly matching TRBD1 (5 bases). From germline, CDR1 is MNHEY and CDR2 SMNVEV (reference sequence). The CDR3 extends over 16 amino acids. V lost 3 bases, J lost 8 bases, and 22 bases lay in between. DNA for the CDR3: TGTGCCAGCAGTTTCTCGGGGCTTCGAGGACTTTCCGGCTACACCTTC. It is translated as CASSFSGLRGLSGYTF.

This clonotype has a handful of counts. The gene calls are TRBV30 and TRBJ2-3, with D unclear. Per germline, CDR1 GTSNPN and CDR2 SVGIG (reference sequence). The germline V and J ends were trimmed by 0 bases and 7 bases, with 5 bases remaining between them. The CDR3 is 11 residues long. The CDR3 DNA is TGTGCCTGGAGTGTTGACTATACGCAGTATTTT. This encodes CAWSVDYTQYF.

This chain uses TRBV12-3 or TRBV12-4 with TRBJ2-1, with 11 bases identical to TRBD2. This CDR3 spans 18 amino acids. V shed 6 bases, J shed 1 base, and the junction held 11 bases outside the gene matches. This CDR3 is CASSPNPLAGGSYNEQFF. CDR3 coding DNA: TGTGCCAGCAGCCCAAATCCTCTAGCGGGGGGATCCTACAATGAGCAGTTCTTC.